The 8 T cell receptor beta chains listed next were all sequenced from one sample in a study of blood T cell repertoires in COVID-19. TCRdb's table, derived via immunoSEQ multiplex PCR, lists solely in-frame clones and lacks some. Here the sample spans approximately 250,000 clones, around 84% being singletons. Sequencing used peripheral blood. These receptors were obtained from a man aged 40-55 years who had recovered from COVID-19.

J is TRBJ2-3 and V is TRBV10-3, with no clear D. This CDR3 is built from 14 residues. The germline gives CDR1 ENHRY, CDR2 SYGVKD. Trimming shortened V by 4 bases and J by 5 bases, and 13 bases separated the two germline ends. This CDR3 is CAISVVSGGDTQYF. DNA for the CDR3: TGTGCCATCAGTGTGGTATCGGGTGGAGATACGCAGTATTTT.

This chain uses TRBV7-9 with TRBJ1-1; TRBD1 agrees at 7 bases. The CDR3 loop spans 13 amino acids. J lost 1 base, V lost 9 bases, and 5 bases had no gene match. Germline values: CDR1 SEHNR, CDR2 FQNEAQ (reference sequence). CDR3 region: CASTGAANTEAFF. CDR3 DNA sequence: TGTGCCAGTACAGGGGCAGCGAACACTGAAGCTTTCTTT.

The chain uses TRBV30 and TRBJ2-7; tentatively, D is TRBD1 (6 bases). The V and J ends lost 7 bases and 4 bases respectively, with 14 bases between them. Looked up from germline, CDR1 is GTSNPN and CDR2 is SVGIG (reference sequence). The CDR3 extends over 12 amino acids. DNA for the CDR3: TGTGCCTCGGACAGTCGGTCTTACGAGCAGTACTTC. Protein: CASDSRSYEQYF.

The chain employs TRBV14 and TRBJ1-2, with unresolved D. V lost 0 bases and J lost 5, with 10 bases in between. CDR1 SGHDN and CDR2 FVKESK come from the germline V gene. CDR3 length: 14 residues. CDR3 coding DNA: TGTGCCAGCAGCCAAGAGAGAGGGTCATATGGCTACACCTTC. Translation gives CASSQERGSYGYTF.

The CDR3 loop is CASSDDKIRANVLTF. CDR3 sequence (DNA): TGTGCCAGCAGTGATGACAAGATTAGGGCCAACGTCCTGACTTTC. The rearrangement joins TRBV2 to TRBJ2-6; no firm D call. This CDR3 contains 15 residues. V was trimmed by 3 bases and J by 5 bases, leaving 11 bases between them. Germline CDR1 SNHLY, CDR2 FYNNEI.

As to this clone: Distinct nucleotide sequences in the sample also encode this CDR3. V gene TRBV18 combines with J gene TRBJ1-1; 8 nucleotides align to TRBD1. V lost 3 bases, J lost 1 base, and 4 bases stayed unmatched. CDR1 is KGHSH and CDR2 is LQKENI in the germline V gene. This CDR3 has 15 amino acids. The CDR3 DNA reads as TGTGCCAGCTCACCCAGGACAGGGCAGAACACTGAAGCTTTCTTT. Protein sequence: CASSPRTGQNTEAFF.

The genes are TRBV21-1 and TRBJ2-4; the DNA was not compared with TRBD1, the D call given in the table. TRBV21-1 is an annotated pseudogene. The CDR3 totals 17 residues. CDR3 in DNA: TGTGCCAGCAGCAAAGAGGGCAGGGGGAGGTGGGGAAACATTCAGTACTTC. This codes for CASSKEGRGRWGNIQYF.

This chain joins TRBV5-5 and TRBJ1-2; unclear D gene. Germline V gene lookup returns CDR1 SGHKS and CDR2 YYEKEE (reference sequence). Trimming pared 2 bases from V and 4 bases from J, leaving 12 bases between. This CDR3 has 14 residues. The DNA of the CDR3 is TGTGCCAGCAGCTTAGACCCGGGGTCCTATGGCTACACCTTC. This codes for CASSLDPGSYGYTF.